What follows are 13 T cell receptor beta chains derived from one specimen sequenced in a study of T cell responses to AZD1222 COVID-19 vaccine. TCRdb keeps only in-frame clones here, not all; method: immunoSEQ multiplex PCR. In the table there are some 19,000 clones, approximately 79% of which are singletons. The material sequenced was peripheral blood, taken on day 0 of AZD1222 vaccination. These receptors were taken from an adult in good health.

This clone was counted between two and nine times. This chain joins TRBV6-1 and TRBJ1-1; no definite D call. V was trimmed by 2 bases and J by 0 bases, leaving 10 bases between them. The CDR3 length is 15 residues. Germline CDR1 MNHNS, CDR2 SASEGT. The CDR3 region has the DNA TGTGCCAGCAGTGAACCACCGGGTATGAACACTGAAGCTTTCTTT. Its translation: CASSEPPGMNTEAFF.

The chain recombines TRBV6-5 with TRBJ1-2; D is uncertain. CDR1 is MNHEY, CDR2 SVGAGI, per germline. Trimming pared 6 bases from V and 5 bases from J, leaving 19 bases between. The CDR3 runs to 15 residues. The CDR3 reads CASSPESPPHYGYTF. The CDR3 nucleotides are TGTGCCAGCAGCCCGGAATCGCCCCCTCATTATGGCTACACCTTC.

V and J are TRBV28 and TRBJ1-1; no clear D. Trimming left V 3 bases short and J 0 bases short, with 11 bases between. The CDR3 covers 15 residues. CDR1 and CDR2 (germline): MDHEN, SYDVKM. The CDR3: CASSFGQTMNTEAFF. DNA of the CDR3: TGTGCCAGCAGTTTCGGGCAGACAATGAACACTGAAGCTTTCTTT.

The sample holds one count of this clone. V is TRBV6-2 or TRBV6-3 and J is TRBJ2-6, with no clear D. The CDR3 has 19 amino acids. Deletions cut 2 bases from V and 4 bases from J, with 21 bases between. Germline V gene sequence: CDR1 MNHEY, CDR2 SVGEGT. CDR3 sequence (DNA): TGTGCCAGCAGTTACCCCGCTCCGTCTTGGTCTTACGGGGCCAACGTCCTGACTTTC. The encoded protein is CASSYPAPSWSYGANVLTF.

The rearrangement links TRBV5-5 to TRBJ2-3; D call uncertain. Germline V gene sequence: CDR1 SGHKS, CDR2 YYEKEE (reference sequence). CDR3 size: 16 residues. Trimming took 2 bases from V and 5 from J, leaving 18 bases between them. The CDR3 nucleotides read TGTGCCAGCAGCTTTACTGGTACTTGGGGTGGAGATACGCAGTATTTT. Protein sequence: CASSFTGTWGGDTQYF.

This chain connects TRBV6-1 to TRBJ1-2; D remains ambiguous. V lost 3 bases and J lost 9, with 14 bases in between. The germline gives CDR1 MNHNS, CDR2 SASEGT. The CDR3 is made up of 13 amino acids. The CDR3 protein is CASSDRAVVSYTF. In DNA form, the CDR3 reads TGTGCCAGCAGTGATCGGGCAGTGGTTAGCTACACCTTC.

The gene calls are TRBV12-3 or TRBV12-4 and TRBJ1-6; D may be TRBD1 (5 bases). The CDR3 has 13 residues. The V gene lost 4 bases and the J gene lost 8 bases, with 9 bases spanning the gap. The CDR3 DNA reads as TGTGCCAGCAGTTCGGGGCGAGATTCACCCCTCCACTTT. This gives the protein CASSSGRDSPLHF.

This clone is classed as medium-sized. V is TRBV2 and J is TRBJ1-5; TRBD1 is a possible D gene (6 bases). Between the trimmed V and J ends, which lost 8 bases and 5 bases, there was a span of 16 bases. Per the germline V gene, CDR1 is SNHLY and CDR2 is FYNNEI. The CDR3 spans 14 residues. Here the CDR3 DNA reads TGTGCCAGCGCCGGGGGCAGGGTGGATCAGCCCCAGCATTTT. It is translated as CASAGGRVDQPQHF. The full variable domain, its missing parts supplied by reference TRBV2 and TRBJ1-5, is EPEVTQTPSHQVTQMGQEVILRCVPISNHLYFYWYRQILGQKVEFLVSFYNNEISEKSEIFDDQFSVERPDGSNFTLKIRSTKLEDSAMYFCASAGGRVDQPQHFGDGTRLSIL.

The V call is TRBV28, the J call TRBJ1-5; 7 bases are shared with TRBD1. CDR1 MDHEN and CDR2 SYDVKM come from the germline V gene. The trim removed 5 bases at V and 5 bases at J, leaving 9 bases unmatched. The CDR3 is made up of 15 amino acids. The CDR3 region has the DNA TGTGCCAGCAGTCCCGCCTTCAGGGGGGATCAGCCCCAGCATTTT. It encodes CASSPAFRGDQPQHF.

The chain couples TRBV18 to TRBJ2-7; TRBD2 matches at 8 bases. Losses at the gene ends were 6 bases for V and 5 bases for J; bases not matched to a gene: 12. CDR1 and CDR2 (germline): KGHSH, LQKENI. This CDR3 contains 15 residues. CDR3 DNA sequence: TGTGCCAGCTCTCTCAGAAGCGGGAGAGTCCACGAGCAGTACTTC. This translates into CASSLRSGRVHEQYF.

This chain links TRBV30 with TRBJ1-1, with 10 bases matching TRBD1. Per the germline V gene, CDR1 is GTSNPN and CDR2 is SVGIG (reference sequence). This CDR3 spans 14 amino acids. The junction had 3 bases not matched to a gene; V was cut back by 2 bases and J by 3 bases. The CDR3 sequence: CAWSWGTGDTEAFF. As DNA, the CDR3 is TGTGCCTGGAGTTGGGGGACAGGGGACACTGAAGCTTTCTTT.

In nucleotides, the CDR3 is TGTGCCATCAGTTACGGAGGTAATGAAAAACTGTTTTTT. It translates to CAISYGGNEKLFF. The chain combines TRBV10-3 with TRBJ1-4; D call uncertain. Germline-derived CDR1 and CDR2 are ENHRY and SYGVKD. The V and J ends lost 5 bases and 4 bases respectively, with 8 bases between them. The CDR3 covers 13 residues.

The chain couples TRBV9 to TRBJ2-1; 7 bases are shared with TRBD2. This CDR3 has 15 amino acids. J lost 4 bases, V lost 0 bases, and 4 bases had no gene match. Per germline, CDR1 SGDLS and CDR2 YYNGEE. CDR3 coding DNA: TGTGCCAGCAGCGTAGATGGGGAGGGATACAATGAGCAGTTCTTC. Translated, it gives CASSVDGEGYNEQFF.